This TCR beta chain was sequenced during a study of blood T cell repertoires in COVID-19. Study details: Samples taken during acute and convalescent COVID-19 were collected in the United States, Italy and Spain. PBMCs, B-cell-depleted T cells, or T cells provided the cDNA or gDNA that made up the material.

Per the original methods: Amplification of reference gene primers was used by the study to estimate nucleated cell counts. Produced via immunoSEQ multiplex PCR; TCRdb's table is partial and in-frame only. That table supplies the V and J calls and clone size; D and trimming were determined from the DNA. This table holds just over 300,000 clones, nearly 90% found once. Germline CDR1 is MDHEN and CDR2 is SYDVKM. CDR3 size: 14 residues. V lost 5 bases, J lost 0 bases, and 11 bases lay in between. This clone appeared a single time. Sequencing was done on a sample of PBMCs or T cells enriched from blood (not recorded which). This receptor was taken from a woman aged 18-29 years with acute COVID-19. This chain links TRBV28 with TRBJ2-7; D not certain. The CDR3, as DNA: TGTGCCAGCAGTCGTTACTCCGTCTCCTACGAGCAGTACTTC. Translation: CASSRYSVSYEQYF.